This TCR beta chain was recovered during a study of T cell responses to AZD1222 COVID-19 vaccine. Findings and limits, study-wide: It should be noted that donors were predominantly white British and more often female, and clonal diversity was possibly underestimated.

The V gene lost 1 base and the J gene lost 9 bases, with 15 bases spanning the gap. CDR3 size: 14 residues. Germline V gives CDR1 LGHDT, CDR2 YNNKEL (reference sequence). The assay was immunoSEQ multiplex PCR, and TCRdb's table has in-frame clones only and misses some. The sample yields over 150,000 clones, about nine tenths seen once. Note on this clone: Its antigen remains unknown.

The sequencing used peripheral blood, collected on day 0 of AZD1222 vaccination. The receptor was derived from an adult in good health. V is TRBV3-1 (or the pseudogene TRBV3-2) and J is TRBJ1-1; no reliable D call. The CDR3, as DNA: TGTGCCAGCAGCCAAGGGGTAGGATGGGCTCAAGCTTTCTTT. As protein: CASSQGVGWAQAFF.